One and the same sample provided the 22 T cell receptor beta chains below, sequenced in a study of shared clonotypes between healthy human individuals. Only in-frame clones appear in the TCRdb table, and some are missing; sequencing was by immunoSEQ multiplex PCR. This sample has hundreds of thousands of clones, with approximately 74% found just once. Material for sequencing was memory CD4+ T cells sorted from blood. Subset denoted: CD45RA-negative fraction. Receptor source: a woman aged 25 to 39 in good health.

The chain joins TRBV7-2 to TRBJ2-1; 9 bases fit TRBD2. The CDR3 spans 14 residues. Germline loops: CDR1 SGHTA, CDR2 FQGNSA. Unmatched junction bases numbered 6, after V lost 5 bases and J lost 7 bases. The chain's CDR3 is CASSAQAGGNEQFF. Here the CDR3 DNA reads TGTGCCAGCAGCGCACAAGCGGGGGGAAATGAGCAGTTCTTC.

The V gene is TRBV7-2, the J gene TRBJ1-3; D remains unclear. V lost 2 bases and J 0 bases, leaving 8 bases between the germline ends. The germline gives CDR1 SGHTA, CDR2 FQGNSA. This CDR3 is 15 amino acids long. Here the CDR3 reads CASSLIWSSGNTIYF. The CDR3 nucleotides are TGTGCCAGCAGCTTAATCTGGAGCTCTGGAAACACCATATATTTT. The whole variable domain, filled in from reference TRBV7-2 and TRBJ1-3, reads GAGVSQSPSNKVTEKGKDVELRCDPISGHTALYWYRQSLGQGLEFLIYFQGNSAPDKSGLPSDRFSAERTGGSVSTLTIQRTQQEDSAVYLCASSLIWSSGNTIYFGEGSWLTVV.

The CDR3 coding sequence is TGTGCCAGCAGTGAAACCGGAGGCACTCGCTCCTACAATGAGCAGTTCTTC. Translated, it gives CASSETGGTRSYNEQFF. This chain joins TRBV25-1 and TRBJ2-1; D might be TRBD2 (5 bases). Germline lookup yields CDR1 MGHDK and CDR2 SYGVNS. This CDR3 has 17 residues. V lost 2 bases, J lost 0 bases, and 14 bases lay in between.

This chain uses TRBV5-1 with TRBJ1-1; D ambiguous. The CDR3 extends over 13 amino acids. CDR1 and CDR2 from the germline V gene are SGHRS and YFSETQ. Trimming left V 0 bases short and J 11 bases short, with 14 bases between. CDR3 amino acids: CASSLVGDRVAFF. DNA of the CDR3: TGCGCCAGCAGCTTGGTTGGCGATCGGGTTGCTTTCTTT.

CDR3 region: CASRERDQGSYEQYF. CDR3 in DNA: TGTGCCAGCAGGGAACGGGACCAGGGCTCCTACGAGCAGTACTTC. The chain combines TRBV6-5 with TRBJ2-7; D is perhaps TRBD1 or TRBD2 (5 bases each). The germline gives CDR1 MNHEY, CDR2 SVGAGI. Trimming left V 6 bases short and J 0 bases short, with 15 bases between. CDR3 size: 15 residues.

The chain recombines TRBV5-3 with TRBJ1-1; D is uncertain. TRBV5-3 is known as an ORF, though its function is uncertain. This CDR3 region has 10 residues. The ends were cut back, 2 bases at V and 11 bases at J, with 7 bases in the middle. DNA of the CDR3: TGTGCCAGAAGCTTCCGTCGGGCTTTCTTT. Protein sequence: CARSFRRAFF.

The chain uses TRBV29-1 and TRBJ2-7, with D maybe TRBD1 (5 bases). V was pared by 6 bases and J by 2 bases, with 17 bases between. Per germline, CDR1 SQVTM and CDR2 ANQGSEA. CDR3 length: 14 amino acids. The CDR3 protein is CSVLSRQGAYEQYF. CDR3 DNA: TGCAGCGTGTTGTCGAGGCAGGGCGCCTACGAGCAGTACTTC.

Comment on this clone: The sample holds other DNA sequences that translate to the same CDR3. The chain carries TRBV19 and TRBJ2-2; D possibly corresponds to TRBD1 (5 bases). CDR1 and CDR2 from the germline V gene are LNHDA and SQIVND (reference sequence). The CDR3 sequence is 14 residues long. V gave up 6 bases and J gave up 1 base, with 9 bases separating them. Here the CDR3 reads CASSGQGNTGELFF. Written as DNA, the CDR3 is TGTGCCAGTAGCGGGCAGGGGAACACCGGGGAGCTGTTTTTT.

The chain is built from TRBV9 and TRBJ2-3; D is perhaps TRBD1 or TRBD2 (6 bases each). V was shortened by 3 bases and J by 2 bases, with 10 bases between the two germline ends. The CDR3 totals 14 residues. The germline V gene has CDR1 SGDLS and CDR2 YYNGEE. The CDR3 nucleotides read TGTGCCAGCAGCGCCGGGGGCCCCACAGATACGCAGTATTTT. It yields the protein CASSAGGPTDTQYF.

The chain has TRBV5-4 and TRBJ2-7, with 8 positions matching TRBD2. CDR1 and CDR2 (germline): SGHNT, YYREEE (reference sequence). V was clipped by 0 bases and J by 4 bases; unmatched bases: 6. This CDR3 comprises 15 residues. The CDR3 region has the DNA TGTGCCAGCAGCTTGGTTCGAGCGGGAGAGTACGAGCAGTACTTC. It codes for CASSLVRAGEYEQYF.

The chain has TRBV7-6 and TRBJ2-7, with D hard to call. CDR3 length equals 15 residues. The germline CDR1 and CDR2 sequences are SGHVS and FNYEAQ. The ends were cut back, 5 bases at V and 8 bases at J, with 22 bases in the middle. CDR3 coding DNA: TGTGCCAGCAGCCCATCCAGGCTGGCCTCTACGCAGCAGTACTTC. Translating it yields CASSPSRLASTQQYF.

This rearrangement joins TRBV7-2 to TRBJ2-1; D is ambiguous. Trimming took off 3 bases at V and 3 bases at J, with 3 bases between the two ends. Germline-derived CDR1 and CDR2 are SGHTA and FQGNSA. CDR3 size: 12 residues. This CDR3 reads CASSFGYNEQFF. CDR3 sequence (DNA): TGTGCCAGCAGCTTTGGCTACAATGAGCAGTTCTTC.

Comment on this clone: Additional DNA sequences in this sample encode the identical CDR3. The V call is TRBV20-1, the J call TRBJ2-7; D remains unclear. V gave up 3 bases and J gave up 1 base, with 4 bases separating them. The CDR3 totals 11 residues. Looked up from germline, CDR1 is DFQATT and CDR2 is SNEGSKA (reference sequence). The DNA of the CDR3 is TGCAGTGCTAGTCGTTCCTACGAGCAGTACTTC. It codes for CSASRSYEQYF.

In its sample, this clone was seen once. The chain links TRBV5-1 to TRBJ2-1, with D unclear. Per the germline V gene, CDR1 is SGHRS and CDR2 is YFSETQ. The CDR3 loop spans 15 amino acids. Trimming shortened V by 0 bases and J by 2 bases, and 9 bases separated the two germline ends. In nucleotides, the CDR3 is TGCGCCAGCAGCTTGGGCGGCCGTACCTACAATGAGCAGTTCTTC. This translates into CASSLGGRTYNEQFF.

This chain uses TRBV7-2 with TRBJ2-5; 9 bases map to TRBD2. Looked up from germline, CDR1 is SGHTA and CDR2 is FQGNSA. V lost 3 bases and J lost 0; bases outside the gene matches: 2. The CDR3 contains 15 residues. The CDR3 nucleotides are TGTGCCAGCAGCTTGCTAGCGGGACACCAAGAGACCCAGTACTTC. Protein sequence: CASSLLAGHQETQYF.

In its sample, this clone was seen a few times. CDR3 loop: CATSRDKKYEQYF. Written as DNA, the CDR3 is TGTGCCACCAGCAGGGACAAAAAATACGAGCAGTACTTC. The chain combines TRBV15 with TRBJ2-7, with D possibly TRBD1 on 5 matching bases. CDR1 is LNHNV, CDR2 YYDKDF, per germline (reference sequence). The CDR3 runs to 13 residues. Trimming took off 3 bases at V and 4 bases at J, with 10 bases between the two ends.

This chain links TRBV2 with TRBJ2-1, with D possibly being TRBD2 (6 bases). Germline assignment: CDR1 SNHLY and CDR2 FYNNEI. CDR3 length: 11 residues. V was clipped by 4 bases and J by 12 bases, with 10 bases between them. The CDR3 DNA sequence: TGTGCCAGCAGTGCCCGGGAGAGGCAGTTCTTC. Translation: CASSARERQFF.

This clone appeared a single time. The chain employs TRBV6-6 and TRBJ1-1, with D hard to call. The ends were cut back, 2 bases at V and 5 bases at J, with 12 bases in the middle. This CDR3 contains 14 residues. The V gene's germline CDR1 is MNHNY and CDR2 SVGAGI (reference sequence). CDR3 sequence reads: CASSYPPPRTEAFF. The CDR3 DNA is TGTGCCAGCAGTTACCCCCCGCCGAGGACTGAAGCTTTCTTT.

Details on this clone: In the same sample, other DNA sequences code for this CDR3. The V call is TRBV7-9, the J call TRBJ2-5; no clear D gene. Trimming pared 1 base from V and 5 bases from J, leaving 5 bases between. The CDR3 consists of 12 residues. Germline lookup yields CDR1 SEHNR and CDR2 FQNEAQ (reference sequence). The CDR3 nucleotides read TGTGCCAGCAGCTTAGTGGGTGAGACCCAGTACTTC. Protein product: CASSLVGETQYF.

The genes are TRBV28 and TRBJ2-3; 10 nucleotides align to TRBD1. Germline-derived CDR1 and CDR2 are MDHEN and SYDVKM. The CDR3 has 20 amino acids. With V trimmed by 7 bases and J by 3 bases, 22 bases remained unmatched. CDR3 residues: CASTPPGRQGARSSTDTQYF. DNA of the CDR3: TGTGCCAGCACCCCTCCTGGTCGACAGGGGGCGCGCTCCAGTACAGATACGCAGTATTTT.

The chain combines TRBV5-4 with TRBJ2-3, with TRBD1 matching 9 bases. Germline loops: CDR1 SGHNT, CDR2 YYREEE (reference sequence). The CDR3 is made up of 15 amino acids. J lost 6 bases, V lost 4 bases, and 9 bases had no gene match. CDR3 sequence reads: CASSRPGQGIDTQYF. CDR3 in DNA: TGTGCCAGCAGCAGACCGGGACAGGGTATCGATACGCAGTATTTT.

This clone was seen once. The genes are TRBV18 and TRBJ1-3; D perhaps matches TRBD1 (5 bases). V was pared by 2 bases and J by 2 bases, with 10 bases between. Per germline, CDR1 KGHSH and CDR2 LQKENI. The CDR3 consists of 15 residues. The CDR3: CASSPSTVTGNTIYF. CDR3 nucleotide sequence: TGTGCCAGCTCACCATCGACAGTTACTGGAAACACCATATATTTT. Combining the CDR3 with reference TRBV18 and TRBJ1-3 gives the whole variable domain NAGVMQNPRHLVRRRGQEARLRCSPMKGHSHVYWYRQLPEEGLKFMVYLQKENIIDESGMPKERFSAEFPKEGPSILRIQQVVRGDSAAYFCASSPSTVTGNTIYFGEGSWLTVV.